What follows describes a single T cell receptor (beta chain). Its antigen remains unknown. The sample is drawn from a study of T cell responses to AZD1222 COVID-19 vaccine. There are 16 residues in the CDR3. The germline V gene has CDR1 LGHNA and CDR2 YNFKEQ. The V gene end was trimmed by 2 bases and the J gene end by 7 bases; junction bases not matched to a gene: 8. Sequenced by immunoSEQ multiplex PCR; TCRdb stores in-frame clones only, minus some. The sample has about 150,000 clones, 80% to 95% seen once. Overall study findings and caveats: In the spike-specific TCR repertoire, nearly half reportedly target unmutated variant regions. The sample set comprised mostly white British donors with more females, and clonal diversity was possibly underestimated.

Sequencing used peripheral blood, obtained 28 days after the second AZD1222 dose. This TCR was sampled from an adult who received the AZD1222 COVID-19 vaccine. The chain couples TRBV4-2 to TRBJ2-1, with 10 bases aligning to TRBD2. CDR3 in amino acids: CASSQQSGRALNEQFF. The CDR3 DNA reads TGTGCCAGCAGCCAACAAAGCGGGAGGGCCCTTAATGAGCAGTTCTTC.